This T cell receptor (beta chain) is drawn from a study of Ad26.COV2.S vaccination and SARS-CoV-2 variants (dated by TCRdb to the early 2020s). As for the study more broadly: Vaccine-arm donors came from COV1001, a multicentre, randomized, double-blind, placebo-controlled phase I-IIa trial of Ad26.COV2.S in healthy adults. The specificity and breadth of SARS-CoV-2-reactive T cell receptors after Ad26.COV2.S vaccination were assessed by TCRbeta repertoire sequencing. Trial participants were randomized into five groups of five: low-dose or high-dose Ad26.COV2.S given once or twice, or placebo on both occasions. Ad26.COV2.S was administered intramuscularly at a dose of 5x10^10 or 1x10^11 viral particles, either as one shot or as two shots given 56 days apart. Investigators did not know the trial group allocation while performing experiments and assessing outcomes. The TCR-sequenced set comprised about 30 samples: around 20 Ad26.COV2.S vaccine recipients, 5 placebo recipients and 8 SARS-CoV-2 convalescent individuals.

Only one count was recorded for this clone. Its antigen specificity is not known. The record has no base qualities; no much larger clone is one base away. In the paper's terms, the treatment or condition label means: over 15 received Ad26.COV2.S at low or high dose, single or two shots; about 5 received placebo; per-sample allocation not given. For vaccine and placebo recipients, the sequenced repertoires came from samples collected on day 63 after the first injection. Cohort 1b enrolled some 25 adults aged 18-55 years at a single site in Boston, USA, between 29 July and 7 August 2020. Ad26.COV2.S consisted of a replication-incompetent adenovirus type 26 vector by which a prefusion-stabilized SARS-CoV-2 spike protein from the original Wuhan strain was expressed. The immunoSEQ Assay was used to sequence TCRbeta CDR3 regions. After extraction, genomic DNA underwent amplification by bias-controlled multiplex PCR, followed by high-throughput sequencing. The study's own analysis went as follows. Collapsing and filtering of sequences were performed to quantify the absolute abundance of each unique TCRbeta CDR3 region. T cell fraction was estimated by normalization of TCRbeta template counts to usable DNA, with usable DNA being measured through amplification of reference genes present in all nucleated cells. Repertoire TCRs were annotated as SARS-CoV-2-specific by exact matching of V gene, CDR3 amino acid sequence and J gene to a known reactive TCR set. The reference SARS-CoV-2 TCR set was derived from MIRA and filtered for enrichment in COVID-19-positive ImmuneCODE repertoires, a step that removed public or cross-reactive TCRs. Using the MIRA antigens, annotated TCRs were further analysed by specific ORF or by position within an ORF. Depth was the summed frequency of annotated unique rearrangements, while breadth was defined as annotated unique rearrangements over total unique productive rearrangements. Group comparisons of TCR breadth used two-sided Wilcoxon rank-sum tests. Imported from immuneACCESS, the table was reduced by TCRdb to in-frame sequences with V and J called. These copies leave out some clones; in studies compared against another copy, an unresolved V gene accounts for under half, and the cause of the remainder is not known. V, J and clone size are those of that table, while D and trimming were read from the DNA. This sample comprises approximately 300,000 clones, about 85% of them detected only once. Under 2.5% of the sample is held by the ten biggest clonotypes.

CDR1 and CDR2 are read off the germline V gene as SGHRS and YFSETQ. V lost 4 bases and J lost 6 bases; the stretch between them is 20 bases long. The CDR3, cysteine through phenylalanine, is 15 amino acids long. Only CDR3 DNA remains: 45 bases, in frame from the first base. Study-level results and caveats: Vaccine and placebo recipients had comparable non-spike TCR breadth, which fits with the vaccine containing only spike. The authors noted that total T cell responses may have been underestimated by the TCR breadth and depth analyses. The study was not powered for comparison of responses between vaccine doses or regimens. Ad26.COV2.S recipients had higher spike-specific TCR breadth than placebo recipients (P = 0.0014). Substantial breadth of spike-specific CD8+ and CD4+ T cell responses was reported after vaccination.

Sequencing used peripheral blood, obtained in a trial of Ad26.COV2.S vaccine versus placebo. This TCR came from a person aged 18-65 years who received the Ad26.COV2.S COVID-19 vaccine or a placebo. The chain couples TRBV5-1 to TRBJ2-7; the D gene assignment is ambiguous. The CDR3 has the sequence CASSTSVTTMGEQYF. The DNA is as follows: TGCGCCAGCAGCACCTCCGTTACTACAATGGGCGAGCAGTACTTC.